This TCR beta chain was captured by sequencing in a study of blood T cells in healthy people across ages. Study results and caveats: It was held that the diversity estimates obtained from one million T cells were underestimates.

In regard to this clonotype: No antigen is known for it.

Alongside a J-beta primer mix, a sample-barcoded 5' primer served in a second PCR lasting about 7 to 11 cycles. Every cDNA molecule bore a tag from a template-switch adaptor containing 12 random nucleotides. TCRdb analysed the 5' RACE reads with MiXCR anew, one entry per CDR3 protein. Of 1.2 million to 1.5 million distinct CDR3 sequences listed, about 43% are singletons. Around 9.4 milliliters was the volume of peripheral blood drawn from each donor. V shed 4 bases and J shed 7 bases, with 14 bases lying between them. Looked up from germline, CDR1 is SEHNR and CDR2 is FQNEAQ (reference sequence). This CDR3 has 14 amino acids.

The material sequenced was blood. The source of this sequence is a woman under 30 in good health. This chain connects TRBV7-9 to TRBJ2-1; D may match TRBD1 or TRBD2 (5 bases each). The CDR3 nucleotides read TGTGCCAGCAGCTGGGACCAACGGGTGAATGAGCAGTTCTTC. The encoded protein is CASSWDQRVNEQFF.